This TCR beta chain was obtained from a study of cytotoxic CD8 clonotypes in ibrutinib-treated CLL (dated by TCRdb to the early 2020s). In terms of the full investigation: The cohort was composed of about 10 relapsed/refractory and 15 treatment-naive patients; IGHV unmutated status was identified in approximately 18 patients. Partial responses were observed in around 25 patients and complete responses in 2; after a median follow-up of 68 months, remission was maintained in some 14 patients and progression was observed in around twelve. Samples at response were collected after a median of about twelve months of treatment, with a range of roughly 6 to 40 months. On average, each sample had some 260,000 productive templates and under 95,000 productive rearrangements. Longitudinal samples were available for about 30% of the roughly 86 trial participants. Cryopreserved peripheral blood mononuclear cells were collected at three points: before therapy, at response, and at either sustained remission or disease progression. Every remission and progressive disease sample was obtained while ibrutinib was still being received by the patients.

On a MiSeq, deep resolution sequencing aimed for a depth between 1 in 1 million and 1 in 200,000 T cells, with each clonotype covered approximately 9.2x on average. The immunoSEQ hsTCRB Kit was used to generate the TCR beta libraries. The paper's processing steps were these. Data were analyzed with ImmunoSEQ Data Assistant and ImmunoSEQ Analyzer, with V, D and J genes assigned per IMGT definitions. Clonality was computed as one minus normalized Shannon entropy of productive rearrangement frequencies, ranging from 0 to 1. Only overrepresented clonotypes making up at least 0.05% of the repertoire of each patient were included in the public clonotype analysis. Some 13 age-matched healthy donor repertoires from immuneACCESS were used as controls for clonality. The table comes from immuneACCESS by way of TCRdb, which keeps in-frame sequences with V and J called. Part of the clones is missing from these tables; in studies checked, under half for an unresolved V gene and the rest for unknown reasons. Clone size and V and J calls were adopted from that table, with D and trimming inferred from the DNA. Recorded for this sample are around 40,000 clones; around 70% of them occurred a single time. About 9.5% of the sample lies in the top ten.

What the research found in general, with its limitations: Public clonotypes were rare and either shrank or stayed stable during treatment, and the rise in clonality at ibrutinib response reflected expansion of private clonotypes. Sampling times were not matched between patients in sustained remission and patients whose disease was progressing, and lymph node repertoires were not examined. Baseline clonality exceeded that of age-matched healthy donors and correlated strongly with circulating CD8+ T-cell counts. At ibrutinib response clonality went up, during sustained remission it held steady, and at progression it dropped back toward baseline.

The CDR1 and CDR2 encoded by the germline V gene (reference sequence) are SEHNR and FQNEAQ. The CDR3 has 13 amino acids, counting the end cysteine and phenylalanine. The kept DNA is CDR3 alone, 39 bases in frame from the first base. V loses 7 bases of germline sequence and J loses 4 bases, and the interval between the two ends is 8 bases. A word on this clone: Its specific antigen is unknown. Per-nucleotide qualities are absent, and no much larger clonotype sits a single base away.

This specimen's time point label, per the study, means: progressive disease on ibrutinib. For TCR beta library preparation, roughly 2.1 micrograms of genomic DNA was extracted from cryopreserved PBMCs. Longitudinal blood samples from CLL patients on ibrutinib monotherapy were analyzed using high-throughput TCR beta sequencing. The patients were enrolled in a single-center, open-label phase 2 trial of ibrutinib monotherapy. The clonotype comes from a human donor with chronic lymphocytic leukemia. The chain employs TRBV7-9 and TRBJ1-6, with the D segment identity uncertain. The source material was PBMCs, sampled at disease progression, from a patient treated with ibrutinib. The nucleotides read TGTGCCAGCAACGCCGGATATAATTCACCCCTCCACTTT. It translates as CASNAGYNSPLHF.